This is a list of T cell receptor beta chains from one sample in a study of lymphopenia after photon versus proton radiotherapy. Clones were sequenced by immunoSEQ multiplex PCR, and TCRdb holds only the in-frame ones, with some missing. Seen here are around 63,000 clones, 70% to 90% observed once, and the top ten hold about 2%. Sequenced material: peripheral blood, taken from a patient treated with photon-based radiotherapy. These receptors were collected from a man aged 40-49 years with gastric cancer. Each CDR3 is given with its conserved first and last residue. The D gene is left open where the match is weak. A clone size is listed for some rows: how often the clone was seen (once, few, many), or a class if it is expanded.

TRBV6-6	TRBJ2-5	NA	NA	CASSYAGMETQYF	TGTGCCAGCAGTTACGCGGGGATGGAGACCCAGTACTTC
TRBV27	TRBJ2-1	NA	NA	CASRRPRQSYNEQFF	TGTGCCAGCAGACGACCGAGACAGTCCTACAATGAGCAGTTCTTC
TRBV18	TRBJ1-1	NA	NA	CASSQGPTEAFF	TGTGCCAGCTCACAGGGGCCCACTGAAGCTTTCTTT
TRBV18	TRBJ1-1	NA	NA	CASSRGAGNTEAFF	TGTGCCAGCTCAAGAGGGGCAGGGAACACTGAAGCTTTCTTT
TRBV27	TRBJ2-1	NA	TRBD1	CASQKGQDSYNEQFF	TGTGCCAGCCAAAAGGGACAGGACTCCTACAATGAGCAGTTCTTC
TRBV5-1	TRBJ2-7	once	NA	CASSLTGLREQYF	TGCGCCAGCAGCTTAACAGGGCTGCGCGAGCAGTACTTC
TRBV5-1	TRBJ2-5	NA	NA	CASRPDGGLQETQYF	TGCGCCAGCAGGCCAGATGGGGGCCTCCAAGAGACCCAGTACTTC
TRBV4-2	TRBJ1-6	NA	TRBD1	CASSLSTGDNSPLHF	TGTGCCAGCAGCCTATCGACAGGGGATAATTCACCCCTCCACTTT
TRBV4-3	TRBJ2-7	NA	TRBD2	CASSQDLGTNYEQYF	TGCGCCAGCAGCCAAGATCTAGGGACTAACTACGAGCAGTACTTC
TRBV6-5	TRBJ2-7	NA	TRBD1	CASSSDRGYEQYF	TGTGCCAGCAGTTCGGACAGGGGCTACGAGCAGTACTTC
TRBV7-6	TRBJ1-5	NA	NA	CASSPMISGNQPQHF	TGTGCCAGCAGCCCTATGATCTCGGGTAATCAGCCCCAGCATTTT
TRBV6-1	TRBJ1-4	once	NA	CASRRGPNEKLFF	TGTGCCAGCAGGCGGGGACCCAATGAAAAACTGTTTTTT
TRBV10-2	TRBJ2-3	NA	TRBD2	CASSPYSGGDLDTQYF	TGCGCCAGCAGTCCGTATAGCGGGGGTGATTTGGATACGCAGTATTTT
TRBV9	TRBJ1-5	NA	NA	CASSVGEGSNRPQHF	TGTGCCAGCAGCGTAGGGGAAGGTTCCAATCGGCCCCAGCATTTT
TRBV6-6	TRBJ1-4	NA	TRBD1	CASSYDRGGEKLFF	TGTGCCAGCAGTTACGACAGGGGTGGTGAAAAACTGTTTTTT
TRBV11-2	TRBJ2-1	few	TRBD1	CASSPGQGSFNEQFF	TGTGCCAGCAGCCCCGGACAGGGAAGTTTCAATGAGCAGTTCTTC
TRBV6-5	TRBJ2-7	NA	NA	CASSYSSGAGSYEQYF	TGTGCCAGCAGTTACTCCTCAGGGGCGGGTTCCTACGAGCAGTACTTC